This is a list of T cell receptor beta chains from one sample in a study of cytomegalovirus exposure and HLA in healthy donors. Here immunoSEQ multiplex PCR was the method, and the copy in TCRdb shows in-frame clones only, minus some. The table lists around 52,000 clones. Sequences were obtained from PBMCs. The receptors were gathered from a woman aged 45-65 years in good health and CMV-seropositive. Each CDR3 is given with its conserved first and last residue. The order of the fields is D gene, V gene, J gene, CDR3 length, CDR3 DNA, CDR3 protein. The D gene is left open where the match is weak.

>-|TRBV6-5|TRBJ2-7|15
TGTGCCAGCAGTTACGGGGCAGGGAACACCTACGAGCAGTACTTC
CASSYGAGNTYEQYF
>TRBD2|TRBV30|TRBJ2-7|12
TGTGCCTGGACTAGCGGGATCCACGAGCAGTACTTC
CAWTSGIHEQYF
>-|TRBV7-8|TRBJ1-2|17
TGTGCCAGCAGTCGCTCTTCCGGGACACCTCTCCTCTATGGCTACACCTTC
CASSRSSGTPLLYGYTF
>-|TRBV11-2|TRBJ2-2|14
TGTGCCAGCAGGAAGACTAGTAACACCGGGGAGCTGTTTTTT
CASRKTSNTGELFF
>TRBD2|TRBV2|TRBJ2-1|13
TGTGCCAGCAGAGACAGGCCGGGAGGGGAGCAGTTCTTC
CASRDRPGGEQFF
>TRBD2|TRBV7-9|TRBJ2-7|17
TGTGCCAGCAGGTACGGGACTAGCGGGAGTTCGTCCTACGAGCAGTACTTC
CASRYGTSGSSSYEQYF
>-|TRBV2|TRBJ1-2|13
TGTGCCAGCAGTGTGGACAGCCCCTATGGCTACACCTTC
CASSVDSPYGYTF
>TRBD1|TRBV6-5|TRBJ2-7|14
TGTGCCAGCACCCCGGACAGGGGGTACTACGAGCAGTACTTC
CASTPDRGYYEQYF
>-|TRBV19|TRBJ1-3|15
TGTGCCAGTAGTACCGAACAGGGCTCTGGAAACACCATATATTTT
CASSTEQGSGNTIYF
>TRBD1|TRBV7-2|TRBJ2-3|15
TGTGCCAGCAGATCTCGGACAGGGAGAACAGATACGCAGTATTTT
CASRSRTGRTDTQYF
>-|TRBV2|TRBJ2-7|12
TGTGCCAGCAGTAGCGACAGAGGCGAGCAGTACTTC
CASSSDRGEQYF
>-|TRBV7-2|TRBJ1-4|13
TGTGCCAGCAGCCCCCAGGGGACTGAAAAACTGTTTTTT
CASSPQGTEKLFF
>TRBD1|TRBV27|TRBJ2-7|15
TGTGCCAGCAGTTTATCAGGGGGCCAGAACTACGAGCAGTACTTC
CASSLSGGQNYEQYF
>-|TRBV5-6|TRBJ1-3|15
TGTGCCAGCAGCCGGGGTCCTCTCTCTGGAAACACCATATATTTT
CASSRGPLSGNTIYF
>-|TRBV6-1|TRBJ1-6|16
TGTGCCAGCAGTGAAAAGGCGCAGGGAGGGAAGTCACCCCTCCACTTT
CASSEKAQGGKSPLHF
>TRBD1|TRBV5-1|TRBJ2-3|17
TGCGCCAGCAGCTTGGCTATCGGGACAGGGGGCACAGATACGCAGTATTTT
CASSLAIGTGGTDTQYF
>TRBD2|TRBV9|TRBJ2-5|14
TGTGCCAGCAGCGTACTAGCGGCCCAAGAGACCCAGTACTTC
CASSVLAAQETQYF
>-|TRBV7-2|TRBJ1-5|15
TGTGCCAGCAGCACATCAACAGGGACCAATCAGCCCCAGCATTTT
CASSTSTGTNQPQHF
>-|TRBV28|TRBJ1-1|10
TGTGCCAGCAGTTTTCGTGAAGCTTTCTTT
CASSFREAFF
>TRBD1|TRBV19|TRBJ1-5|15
TGTGCCAGTAGTACCGGGACAGCTAGCTATCAGCCCCAGCATTTT
CASSTGTASYQPQHF
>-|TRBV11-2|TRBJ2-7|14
TGTGCCAGCAGCTTAGACAGGCACACCTACGAGCAGTACTTC
CASSLDRHTYEQYF